The 16 T cell receptor beta chains below were found in one sample sequenced in a study of CD4 and CD8 cells across lung adenocarcinoma regions. Via MiXCR, TCRdb re-called the PCR reads, giving one row per CDR3 protein. Here the sample spans some 20,000 distinct CDR3 sequences, roughly 56% being singletons. Sequencing input: CD8+ T cells from the center of a lung tumor. The receptors derive from a female donor with lung adenocarcinoma. The CD4 and CD8 labels of this study may be unreliable.

The rearrangement joins TRBV11-3 to TRBJ2-2, with D possibly TRBD2 on 7 matching bases. Per germline, CDR1 SGHNT and CDR2 YENEEA. Trimming stripped 6 bases from V and 2 bases from J, with 10 bases between. The CDR3 extends over 14 amino acids. The DNA for the CDR3 is TGTGCCAGCAGATCGGGGGGCAACACCGGGGAGCTGTTTTTT. Translated, it gives CASRSGGNTGELFF.

The V and J genes are TRBV27 and TRBJ1-4; no definite D call. The V end lost 8 bases, the J end lost 8 bases, and 18 bases lay between the germline ends. The CDR3 is 14 residues long. The germline V gene has CDR1 MNHEY and CDR2 SMNVEV (reference sequence). CDR3 in amino acids: CASSTRGNGEKLFF. The CDR3 DNA reads TGTGCCAGCTCCACCCGGGGTAACGGCGAAAAACTGTTTTTT.

This chain connects TRBV4-1 to TRBJ1-1, with D possibly being TRBD1 (5 bases). V was pared by 6 bases and J by 0 bases, with 8 bases between. Per germline, CDR1 MGHRA and CDR2 YSYEKL. The CDR3 has 13 residues. As DNA, the CDR3 is TGCGCCAGCAGGACAGCCATGAACACTGAAGCTTTCTTT. This codes for CASRTAMNTEAFF.

CDR3 region: CATKGAGDGDTQYF. CDR3 DNA: TGTGCCACCAAGGGCGCGGGAGACGGAGACACTCAGTACTTC. V usage is TRBV10-3 and J usage is TRBJ2-4; TRBD2 agrees at 7 bases. Germline CDR1 and CDR2: ENHRY and SYGVKD. With 10 bases clipped from V and 12 bases from J, the junction kept 18 bases outside the gene matches. This CDR3 is 14 amino acids long.

To note about this clonotype: At one of its ends the junction is not consistent with the germline gene, which may arise from a read error. This chain connects TRBV10-1 to TRBJ2-4; D ambiguous. The CDR3 loop spans 14 amino acids. Germline CDR1 and CDR2: WNHNN and SYGVQD (reference sequence). CDR3 sequence reads: CGSTVRQDTNTQYF. The DNA for the CDR3 is TGCGGCAGCACGGTCAGGCAAGACACAAACACGCAGTACTTC.

This clonotype was detected a few times. This sequence joins TRBV27 and TRBJ2-6; no reliable D call. V shed 3 bases and J shed 4 bases, with 4 bases lying between them. CDR3 length: 13 residues. The germline V gene has CDR1 MNHEY and CDR2 SMNVEV (reference sequence). The CDR3 DNA reads TGTGCCAGCAGTTTGACCGGGGCCAACGTCCTGACTTTC. The encoded protein is CASSLTGANVLTF.

About this clonotype: No conserved phenylalanine or tryptophan ends this CDR3, so it is likely a read error. The rearrangement joins TRBV27 to TRBJ2-6; D may match TRBD1 or TRBD2 (5 bases each). Trimming took 6 bases from V and 2 from J, leaving 11 bases between them. The length of the CDR3 is 15 residues. Looked up from germline, CDR1 is MNHEY and CDR2 is SMNVEV (reference sequence). CDR3 DNA: TGTGCCAGCAGGGGGGACCTGGCTGGGGCCAACGTCCTGACTTAC. Its protein is CASRGDLAGANVLTY.

This clonotype was recorded at least ten times. The genes are TRBV6-1 and TRBJ1-2; D remains unclear. The CDR3 consists of 12 residues. Germline V gene lookup returns CDR1 MNHNS and CDR2 SASEGT. V was clipped by 6 bases and J by 8 bases, with 13 bases between them. The CDR3 region is CASRPLRRGYTF. As DNA, the CDR3 is TGTGCCAGCAGGCCCCTTAGACGGGGCTACACCTTC.

This clonotype was picked up one time. The junction shows a germline mismatch at one end, possibly a read error. The rearrangement links TRBV27 to TRBJ2-4; D may be TRBD2 (7 bases). The CDR3 extends over 13 amino acids. CDR1 is MNHEY, CDR2 SMNVEV, per germline (reference sequence). The CDR3 nucleotides read TGTGCCATCGGGGGGCGTGACGAAAACATCCAGTACTTC. This translates into CAIGGRDENIQYF.

As to this clonotype: This may be a read error: a much more frequent sequence differs by one nucleotide. The V gene is TRBV12-3 or TRBV12-4, the J gene TRBJ2-1; 7 positions match TRBD1. The ends lost 6 bases at V and 10 bases at J; junction bases unmatched: 9. The length of the CDR3 is 13 residues. CDR3: CASRITGAYEQFF. Written as DNA, the CDR3 is TGTGCCAGCAGGATTACAGGGGCCTACGAGCAGTTCTTC.

The chain recombines TRBV20-1 with TRBJ2-6; D gene uncertain. The CDR3 sequence is 13 residues long. Germline CDR1 DFQATT, CDR2 SNEGSKA (reference sequence). V lost 6 bases to trimming and J lost 0 bases, with 6 bases between them. The CDR3 DNA reads as TGCAGTGCCGATAGCTCTGGGGCCAACGTCCTGACTTTC. It codes for CSADSSGANVLTF.

This clonotype was seen many times. The chain uses TRBV10-2 and TRBJ2-5; TRBD1 matches 8 bases. Trimming removed 6 bases from V and 1 base from J; junction bases left unmatched: 4. Germline lookup yields CDR1 WSHSY and CDR2 SAAADI. The CDR3 is 14 residues long. In DNA, the CDR3 is TGCGCCAGCAGAGACAGGGGACTCCAAGAGACCCAGTACTTC. Translated, it gives CASRDRGLQETQYF.

The chain recombines TRBV6-1 with TRBJ2-7; D is tentatively TRBD1 or TRBD2 (6 bases each). V was trimmed by 5 bases and J by 1 base, leaving 18 bases between them. Germline V gene data show CDR1 as MNHNS and CDR2 as SASEGT. CDR3 length: 16 residues. The CDR3 here is CASSNKGGLISYEQYF. DNA for the CDR3: TGTGCCAGCAGTAATAAGGGGGGCCTGATATCCTACGAGCAGTACTTC.

In the case of this clonotype: A junction boundary mismatches the germline segment, possibly from a read error. The chain has TRBV6-1 and TRBJ2-2; 7 bases agree with TRBD1. CDR1 MNHNS and CDR2 SASEGT come from the germline V gene. This CDR3 is built from 13 residues. CDR3 coding DNA: TGTGCCAGCAGCATACAAGGGACAGATAAGCTGTATTTT. Protein: CASSIQGTDKLYF.

The chain employs TRBV6-1 and TRBJ2-5; weak D call: TRBD1 (7 bases). The germline gives CDR1 MNHNS, CDR2 SASEGT. The CDR3 has 16 amino acids. V lost 6 bases and J 5 bases, leaving 22 bases between the germline ends. The CDR3, as DNA: TGTGCCAGCAGGGGACTGAGGACAGGAGGCAGGGAGACCCAGTACTTC. This sequence encodes CASRGLRTGGRETQYF.

The table lists this clonotype with many counts. The chain combines TRBV4-1 with TRBJ2-1, with 11 positions matching TRBD1. The CDR3 is 16 amino acids. The junction had 5 bases not matched to a gene; V was cut back by 0 bases and J by 7 bases. Looked up from germline, CDR1 is MGHRA and CDR2 is YSYEKL. The CDR3 spells CASSQDRTGGWNEQFF. The CDR3 nucleotides read TGCGCCAGCAGCCAAGATCGGACAGGGGGCTGGAATGAGCAGTTCTTC.